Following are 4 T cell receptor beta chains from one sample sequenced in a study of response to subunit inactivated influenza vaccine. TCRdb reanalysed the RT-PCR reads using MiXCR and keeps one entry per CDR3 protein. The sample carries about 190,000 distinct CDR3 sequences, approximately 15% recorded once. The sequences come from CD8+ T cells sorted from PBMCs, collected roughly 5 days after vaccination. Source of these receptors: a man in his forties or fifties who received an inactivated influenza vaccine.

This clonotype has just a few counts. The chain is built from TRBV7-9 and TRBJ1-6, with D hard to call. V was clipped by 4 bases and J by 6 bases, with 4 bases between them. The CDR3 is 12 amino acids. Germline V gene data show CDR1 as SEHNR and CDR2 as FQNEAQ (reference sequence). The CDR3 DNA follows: TGTGCCAGCAGCTACCGTAATTCACCCCTCCACTTT. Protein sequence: CASSYRNSPLHF.

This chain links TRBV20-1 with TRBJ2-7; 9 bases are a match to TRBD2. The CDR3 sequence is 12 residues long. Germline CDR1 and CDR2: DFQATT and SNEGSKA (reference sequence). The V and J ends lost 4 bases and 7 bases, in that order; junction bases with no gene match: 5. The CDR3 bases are TGCAGTGCTAACCCCCTAGCGGGAGAGCAGTACTTC. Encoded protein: CSANPLAGEQYF.

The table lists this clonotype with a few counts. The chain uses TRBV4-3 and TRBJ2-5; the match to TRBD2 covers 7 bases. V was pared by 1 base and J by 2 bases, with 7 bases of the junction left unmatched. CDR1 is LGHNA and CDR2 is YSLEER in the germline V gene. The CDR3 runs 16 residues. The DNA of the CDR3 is TGCGCCAGCAGCCAAGCCAGCCTGGGACTACAAGAGACCCAGTACTTC. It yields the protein CASSQASLGLQETQYF.

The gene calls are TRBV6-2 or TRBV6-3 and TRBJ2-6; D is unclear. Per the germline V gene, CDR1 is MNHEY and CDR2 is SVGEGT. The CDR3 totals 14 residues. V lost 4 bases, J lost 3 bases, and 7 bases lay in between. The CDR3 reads CASSWTGGANVLTF. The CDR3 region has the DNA TGTGCCAGCAGTTGGACGGGTGGGGCCAACGTCCTGACTTTC.